This record concerns one TCR beta chain sequence. What this receptor recognizes is not known. The input lacks base qualities; no much larger clone sits a single base away. This same CDR3 is encoded by further DNA sequences in the sample. In total, around 600 healthy bone marrow donors made up the cohort. All cohort members were sampled while nominally healthy, although unrecorded immune exposures were likely present. The donor was CMV seropositive and was included in the group of 250 to 300 seropositive cohort members. A peripheral blood sample was provided by each donor, and peripheral blood mononuclear cells were used for TCR beta sequencing. The Qiagen DNeasy Blood Extraction Kit was used to extract genomic DNA from the blood cell samples. These data belong to a study of cytomegalovirus exposure and HLA in healthy donors (TCRdb year 2017). In terms of the full investigation: According to an earlier analysis of 587 of the donors, some 180 million T cells yielded 90 million to 140 million unique TCR beta sequences and roughly 280 Gb of sequence data. The study combined high-throughput TCR immunosequencing, statistical association of individual TCRs with disease status, and machine learning to predict cytomegalovirus infection status. Rather than drawing on any new phenotypic data, the later analysis identified candidate immune exposures from TCR beta sequences and the way those sequences occurred across donors. The study aimed to test whether cataloging public T cell receptors could reveal signatures of past pathogen exposure. An early release that covered about 600 HLA-typed donors contained approximately 320 gigabases of sequencing data and 70 million to 100 million unique TCR sequences. Genome-wide SNP genotypes for about three fifths of the roughly 670 donors were used in a later genetic analysis, which treated that subset as a discovery cohort. Along with the roughly 610-subject first cohort, a separate validation cohort of about 110 different subjects was used. Among some 400 genotyped donors of the cohort, an average of approximately 200,000 unique TCR beta nucleotide sequences was sequenced per donor, of which 15% to 20% were non-productive. The number of typed donors differed by locus: 629-630 for A, B, C, DRB1 and DQB1; approximately 520 for DQA1; 606 for DPA1; and around 470 for DPB1. All discovery cohort repertoires had been generated on a single sequencing platform. Of the 300 to 500 genotyped donors, 65% to 90% were placed in the genetic ancestry cluster associated with self-reported Caucasian donors. Donor age, sex, ethnicity and CMV serostatus were collected together with the repertoire data. In an earlier analysis of a few hundred of the donors, high-throughput TCR beta sequencing was used to judge whether each TCR beta V gene segment behaved as functional or pseudogenic. The T cell repertoires of several hundred subjects were profiled by immunosequencing and related to cytomegalovirus serostatus. HLA typing covered class I and class II loci at four-digit resolution. A later analysis re-analyzed previously published TCR beta repertoires from 650 to 800 donors and added high-resolution HLA genotyping to study TCR occurrence patterns. A handful of DR-DQ haplotypes were handled as single units for association and clustering because linkage in the cohort was strong. Here is what the overall study found, with its caveats: A cluster of highly shared sequence variants was judged likely to be a technical artifact of the sequencing pipeline. When HLA alleles, especially DR and DQ, strongly co-occurred, TCR associations were difficult to assign to individual alleles. CMV serostatus was the only immune exposure information available for the cohort. A further reported finding was that TCR beta sequences accurately predicted the HLA-A and HLA-B alleles for most subjects in the first cohort. According to a later analysis, TCR association rates differed among HLA loci, with DRB1 alleles showing the most associated TCRs and HLA-C alleles showing the fewest. At a false discovery rate of 0.05, a later analysis linked around 15,000 TCR beta sequences to specific HLA alleles. The earlier analysis of approximately 560 of the donors excluded seventeen rarely observed V segments, including chromosome 9 orphons, because counts were too low. The authors suggested that the approach could potentially be extended to other disease states and immunological phenotypes. Some IMGT-functional V segments, including TRBV6-2 and TRBV6-3, could not be distinguished by the 87-base-pair reads and were therefore excluded. A later genetic analysis associated a missense DCLRE1C variant with V-gene and J-gene trimming of TCR beta chains, and an independent cohort replicated the association. In a later analysis, several top co-occurrence clusters were reported to appear linked to parvovirus B19, influenza, CMV and Epstein-Barr virus. Correlated functional status among segregating V segments might be attributable to linkage disequilibrium, but an unknown experimental factor could not be ruled out. Because HLA typing was unavailable for some donors at each locus, only the typed subset was used in association tests. According to a later genetic analysis, donors in an Asian-associated ancestry cluster had fewer N-insertions in productive TCRs than the roughly 670-donor mean. In a later analysis, HLA-associated TCR beta chains were found to be more clonally expanded and to have lower generation probabilities than equally common non-associated chains. According to a later analysis, most CMV-associated TCR beta chains appeared to be HLA-restricted, and the HLA associations seemed to be driven largely by CMV exposure. Cytomegalovirus status was reported to be diagnosed by the classifier with high specificity and sensitivity in both the original and validation cohorts. The study gave a list of more than 150 TCR beta chains associated with cytomegalovirus. A few of the identified cytomegalovirus-associated TCR beta chains were confirmed in vitro to be specific for cytomegalovirus antigens. In an earlier analysis of several hundred of the donors, most TCR beta V segments were observed in productive rearrangements about 90% or about 30% of the time, broadly matching IMGT annotations. The presence/absence analyses assumed that sequencing depth was roughly uniform across donors, and that assumption may not be true. In this cohort, only TCR beta chains were sequenced, and detectable features were limited by the absence of alpha or paired-chain data. While some public TCRs were present in many individuals, most TCR sequences turned up only very rarely across donors.

Via the germline V gene, CDR1 is SGHRS and CDR2 YFSETQ. Trimming takes 4 bases from V and 4 bases from J, and the germline ends sit 8 bases apart. There are 13 amino acids in the CDR3, from cysteine to phenylalanine inclusive. Just the 39-base CDR3 DNA is kept, in frame starting at base 1. The library was obtained by the immunoSEQ multiplex PCR assay. A mixture of 60 forward primers for TCR Vbeta segments and 13 reverse primers for TCR Jbeta segments was used in the multiplex PCR. Amplification of the CDR3 region of rearranged TCR beta genes was performed with a multiplex PCR assay on genomic DNA. On the Illumina HiSeq System, the amplified TCR beta libraries were sequenced as 87-base-pair reads. On the study's bioinformatics: In a later analysis, 80 million or so unique TCR beta chains were counted across the 690 or so repertoires, and roughly 10 million of these chains were shared by at least two donors. Raw reads were error-corrected and collapsed into unique sequences with a nearest-neighbor algorithm that merged closely related sequences to remove PCR and sequencing errors. CDR3 sequences were aligned to IMGT reference sequences to assign V, D and J gene segments. For a sequence to be retained, at least a six-nucleotide match to both a V gene segment and a J gene segment was required. A rearrangement was called productive if the CDR3 had no stop codons and remained in frame with V and J, and every other rearrangement was called non-productive. Following IMGT convention, CDR3 was defined as the stretch from the second conserved V-encoded cysteine to the conserved J-encoded phenylalanine. The earlier analysis of a few hundred of the donors excluded any sequence lacking an unambiguous match to a single V gene segment. In an earlier analysis of several hundred of the donors, V segments were called functional above 56.7% productive rearrangements and were called segregating when the between-donor standard deviation exceeded 5%. A statistical classification framework was developed to diagnose cytomegalovirus status using the catalog of TCR beta chain sequences. In a later analysis, V and J genes were assigned by comparing TCR nucleotide sequences against IMGT/GENE-DB human TR gene sequences. In a later analysis, CDR3 sequences and most-parsimonious VDJ recombination scenarios were assigned using the TCRdist pipeline. In a later analysis, each TCR beta chain was defined by its CDR3 amino acid sequence together with its V-gene family, and reads lacking a unique V-gene family were excluded. In a later analysis, several hundred highly shared, low-generation-probability nucleotide sequences were removed to address suspected cross-contamination and a sequencing artifact. A later analysis calculated a clonal expansion index for each public chain from normalized within-repertoire ranks of inferred template counts. In a later analysis, generation probabilities were computed using a VDJ recombination model fitted to out-of-frame rearrangements, and the results were checked against IGoR. In a later analysis, hypergeometric tests were used to score TCR-TCR, TCR-HLA and TCR-CMV co-occurrence, with a repertoire-size bias correction applied to TCR pairs. To estimate false discovery rates, a later analysis permuted the HLA or CMV assignments 20 times. In a later analysis, co-occurring TCRs were grouped with DBSCAN, and TCRdist sequence similarity was added when clustering was performed within HLA-allele-positive subsets. Repertoires with fewer than 30,000 or more than 120,000 public chains were left out of co-occurrence clustering, as were about 5 repertoires with anomalous nucleotide sharing. Held by TCRdb, this immuneACCESS table contains in-frame sequences only and omits some clones. Under half of the omission traces to an unresolved V gene where checked; the cause of the rest is unknown. That table furnishes V, J and clone size, whereas the DNA furnished D and trimming. Across this sample there are some 250,000 clones, with roughly four fifths seen only once. The ten largest account for 8% of the sample.

Sequences were obtained from PBMCs. This chain joins TRBV5-1 to TRBJ2-2; the D gene is perhaps TRBD1, from 6 matching bases. The origin of this receptor is a woman aged 55-75 years in good health and CMV-seropositive. The CDR3 has the sequence CASSPGVTGELFF. The DNA reads as follows: TGCGCCAGCAGCCCAGGGGTCACCGGGGAGCTGTTTTTT. With all but the CDR3 taken from the reference TRBV5-1 and TRBJ2-2 genes, the full variable domain is: KAGVTQTPRYLIKTRGQQVTLSCSPISGHRSVSWYQQTPGQGLQFLFEYFSETQRNKGNFPGRFSGRQFSNSRSEMNVSTLELGDSALYLCASSPGVTGELFFGEGSRLTVL.